The sequence of this T cell receptor (beta chain) was determined in a study of T cell repertoires in cytomegalovirus infection (dated by TCRdb to the late 2010s). Broadly, across the study: The HLA type of each donor mattered for the analysis, because public TCR beta signatures pointed to carriage of CMV infection along with the matching HLA type.

Study-wide findings and limitations: In both this cohort and an independent 352-donor cohort, the cumulative frequency of public TCR beta family members distinguished carriers of CMV infection plus the relevant HLA type. The ex vivo response was dominated by HLA-C-restricted CMV-specific TCR beta clonotypes, and the single most frequent clonotype in two of eight donors was supplied by these HLA-C-restricted clonotypes.

Sequencing instrument: Illumina HiSeq 1500. In-frame beta chains were kept once TCRdb had trimmed the public reads at Q25 with fastp and called clones with MiXCR. CDR3 protein duplicates are merged, each entry listing the most common genes and DNA. The sample contains 170,000 or so distinct CDR3 sequences, around an eighth of them found a single time. Roughly a quarter of the sample comes from the top ten. This clonotype was found many times. Its recognized antigen is unknown. The input lacks base qualities; no much larger clone sits a single base away. V ends up 5 bases short and J 7 bases short, with an unmatched junction base count of 6. From cysteine to phenylalanine, the CDR3 is 16 amino acids long. The retained sequence is limited to the CDR3, 48 bases, with the frame set at the first base. As encoded in the germline V gene, CDR1 is SGHTA while CDR2 is FQGTGA.

The source material was PBMCs. The sequence was obtained from a human donor in good health (CMV status not recorded). Some clones in this sample may be carry-over from other donors' samples. Recombination connected TRBV7-3 to TRBJ1-6, and TRBD1 matches 12 of the central bases. Here is the DNA: TGTGCCAGCAGCCCAAGGGACAGGGGGCAAAATTCACCCCTCCACTTT. The resulting protein is CASSPRDRGQNSPLHF. Here the CDR3 is joined to the reference TRBV7-3 and TRBJ1-6 genes, and the full variable domain is: GAGVSQTPSNKVTEKGKYVELRCDPISGHTALYWYRQSLGQGPEFLIYFQGTGAADDSGLPNDRFFAVRPEGSVSTLKIQRTERGDSAVYLCASSPRDRGQNSPLHFGNGTRLTVT.